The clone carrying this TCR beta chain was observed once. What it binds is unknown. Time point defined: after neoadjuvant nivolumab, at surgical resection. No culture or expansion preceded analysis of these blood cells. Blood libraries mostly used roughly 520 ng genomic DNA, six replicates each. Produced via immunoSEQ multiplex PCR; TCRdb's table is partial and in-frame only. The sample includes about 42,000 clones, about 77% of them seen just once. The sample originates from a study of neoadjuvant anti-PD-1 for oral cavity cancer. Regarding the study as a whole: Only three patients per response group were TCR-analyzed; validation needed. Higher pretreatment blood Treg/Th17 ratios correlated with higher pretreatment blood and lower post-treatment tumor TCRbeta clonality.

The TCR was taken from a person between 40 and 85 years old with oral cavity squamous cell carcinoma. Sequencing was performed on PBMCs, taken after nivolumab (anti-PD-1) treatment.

CDR3 residues: CASSQGGSRGDTQYF. Here the CDR3 DNA reads TGTGCCAGCAGCCAAGGGGGAAGTAGGGGAGATACGCAGTATTTT. The chain joins TRBV14 to TRBJ2-3; D perhaps matches TRBD1 (5 bases). From germline, CDR1 is SGHDN and CDR2 FVKESK. The CDR3 runs to 15 residues. The V and J ends lost 1 base and 5 bases respectively, with 13 bases between them.